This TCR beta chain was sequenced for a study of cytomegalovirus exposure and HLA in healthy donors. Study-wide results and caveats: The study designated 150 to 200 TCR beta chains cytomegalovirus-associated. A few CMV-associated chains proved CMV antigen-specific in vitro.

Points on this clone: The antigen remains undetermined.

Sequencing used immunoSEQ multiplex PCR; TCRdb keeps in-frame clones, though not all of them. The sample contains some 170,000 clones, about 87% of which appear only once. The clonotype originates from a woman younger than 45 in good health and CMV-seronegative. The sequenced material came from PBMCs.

In DNA form, the CDR3 reads TGCGCCAGCAGCCCCTTGGAGGGTGCCTACGAGCAGTACTTC. Its translation is CASSPLEGAYEQYF. The rearrangement uses TRBV4-1 and TRBJ2-7; D is perhaps TRBD2 (6 bases). This CDR3 is built from 14 residues. Trimming left V 4 bases short and J 2 bases short, with 12 bases between. Germline V gene data show CDR1 as MGHRA and CDR2 as YSYEKL.